A selection of T cell receptor beta chains follows, all from one sample in a study of tumor and adjacent non-tumor tissue in lung cancer. TCRdb redid the calling of the multiplex PCR reads with MiXCR, one entry per CDR3 protein. The repertoire holds some 47,000 distinct CDR3 sequences, with 60% to 65% as singletons. Input material: distant non-tumor lung tissue. The receptors here all came from a woman in her forties with non-small cell lung cancer. Each CDR3 is given with its conserved first and last residue. Each record gives: D gene, clone size, V gene, J gene, CDR3 protein, CDR3 DNA. The D gene is left open where the match is weak. Clone size is stated in some rows and not others, as once, few, many or a class when expanded.

>NA|many|TRBV28|TRBJ2-3
CASSAASADTQYF
TGTGCCAGCAGTGCTGCGAGCGCAGATACGCAGTATTTT
>NA|NA|TRBV7-9|TRBJ1-2
CASSARTGVNYGYTF
TGTGCCAGCTCCGCCCGGACGGGGGTGAACTATGGCTACACCTTC
>TRBD2|many|TRBV5-1|TRBJ2-3
CASSVAGGPDTQYF
TGCGCCAGCAGCGTAGCGGGGGGGCCAGATACGCAGTATTTT
>TRBD1|NA|TRBV5-1|TRBJ1-1
CASSMEGQGGVDAEAFF
TGCGCCAGCAGCATGGAAGGACAGGGCGGTGTAGACGCTGAAGCTTTCTTT
>NA|medium-sized|TRBV5-5|TRBJ1-2
CASSPELLGYTF
TGTGCCAGCAGCCCAGAGTTGCTTGGCTACACCTTC
>NA|NA|TRBV11-2|TRBJ2-4
CASSLGSQGRAKNIQYF
TGTGCCAGCAGCTTAGGATCACAGGGTAGAGCCAAAAACATTCAGTACTTC
>NA|NA|TRBV11-3|TRBJ2-1
CASGPRPRSSYSEQFF
TGTGCCAGCGGTCCAAGACCTAGGAGCTCCTACAGTGAGCAGTTCTTC
>TRBD1|many|TRBV29-1|TRBJ1-2
CSVLGQGALGYTF
TGCAGCGTTCTGGGACAGGGGGCGCTTGGCTACACCTTC
>NA|NA|TRBV29-1|TRBJ1-1
CSVRTRGARGIEAFF
TGCAGCGTTCGAACTCGGGGGGCGCGGGGCATTGAAGCTTTCTTT
>NA|many|TRBV5-4|TRBJ2-7
CASSLGGSRDGEQYF
TGTGCCAGCAGCTTGGGAGGGAGTCGAGATGGCGAGCAGTACTTC
>TRBD2|NA|TRBV5-6|TRBJ2-7
CASSSFSGSYEQYF
TGTGCCAGCAGCTCCTTTAGCGGGAGCTACGAGCAGTACTTC
>TRBD1|NA|TRBV11-1|TRBJ2-7
CASSRGQSSYEKYF
TGTGCCAGCAGCCGGGGACAGAGCTCCTATGAGAAGTACTTT
>TRBD1|NA|TRBV6-1|TRBJ2-3
CVSSRGQVDDQPQYF
TGTGTCAGCAGTAGGGGGCAGGTAGATGATCAGCCCCAGTATTTT
>TRBD2|NA|TRBV20-1|TRBJ2-1
CGAEGLAGVQGEQFF
TGCGGTGCCGAGGGACTAGCGGGAGTTCAGGGTGAGCAGTTCTTC
>NA|NA|TRBV20-1|TRBJ2-2
CSAPRQGGYTGELFF
TGCAGTGCGCCCAGACAGGGAGGGTACACCGGGGAGCTATTTTTT
>NA|many|TRBV6-1|TRBJ2-1
CASSEEERGADEQFF
TGTGCCAGCAGTGAAGAGGAGAGGGGCGCGGATGAGCAGTTCTTC
>NA|once|TRBV30|TRBJ1-2
CAWSVGTGPYGYTF
TGTGCCTGGAGTGTAGGTACAGGGCCATATGGCTACACCTTC
>NA|NA|TRBV29-1|TRBJ2-1
CSVEQKNNEQFF
TGCAGCGTTGAACAGAAAAACAATGAGCAGTTCTTC
>NA|few|TRBV2|TRBJ1-4
CASSEAGQINEKLFF
TGTGCCAGCAGTGAAGCAGGACAGATTAATGAAAAACTGTTTTTT
>NA|NA|TRBV20-1|TRBJ2-7
CSASGSFDEQYF
TGCAGTGCCAGTGGTAGTTTCGACGAGCAGTACTTC
>NA|few|TRBV25-1|TRBJ2-1
CASSVGGSYNEQFF
TGTGCCAGCAGTGTAGGAGGAAGCTACAATGAGCAGTTCTTC
>NA|many|TRBV4-1|TRBJ1-1
CASSRRPPGTESMNTEAFF
TGCGCCAGCAGCCGAAGACCCCCGGGGACCGAGTCTATGAACACTGAAGCTTTCTTT
>NA|NA|TRBV5-4|TRBJ1-2
CANSLAEKGGYTF
TGCGCCAACAGCTTGGCGGAGAAAGGTGGCTACACCTTC
>NA|NA|TRBV7-8|TRBJ2-2
CASSLGRGNTGELFF
TGTGCCAGCAGCTTAGGGCGGGGTAACACCGGGGAGCTGTTTTTT